This TCR beta chain is from a study of molecular identifiers for immune sequencing clone quantification. Study conclusions and caveats: The share of molecules held by clones above 20 RNA copies was over 97% in effector cells and under 1% in naive cells.

This clonotype appeared many times. Its antigen is undetermined. Germline CDR1 is SGHDN and CDR2 is FVKESK. Trimming removed 4 bases from V and 0 bases from J, with 18 bases in between. The CDR3 covers 17 residues. TCRdb re-called the PCR reads with MiXCR, one entry per CDR3 protein. The data show over 60,000 distinct CDR3 sequences, around 20% seen once. Sequencing was performed on naive CD8+ T cells from blood, with Jurkat cell RNA spiked in. Subset denoted: FACS-sorted CD8+CD4-CCR7+CD45RA+ naive T cells. This TCR was sampled from a human donor in good health. Some libraries in this study had Jurkat cell RNA spiked in. The chain couples TRBV14 to TRBJ1-1; the D is unclear. The CDR3 spells CASSRGSFSLMNTEAFF. The CDR3 DNA follows: TGTGCCAGCAGCCGCGGAAGCTTCAGCCTGATGAACACTGAAGCTTTCTTT.